This record looks at one T cell receptor beta chain sequence and its context. This specimen belongs to a study of blood T cell repertoires in COVID-19. Study summary: Samples came from the United States, Italy and Spain, spanning acute and convalescent COVID-19. T cells, B-cell-depleted T cells, or PBMCs supplied cDNA or gDNA.

In the original processing: Nucleated cell counts were estimated from reference gene primer amplification. The protocol was immunoSEQ multiplex PCR, while the TCRdb copy is restricted to in-frame clones and leaves out a portion. That table gives V, J and clone size, and the DNA gave D and trimming. The sample carries some 30,000 clones, 70% to 90% recorded once. The CDR3 is 15 residues long. With 2 bases removed from V and 6 bases from J, the gap between germline ends came to 14 bases. Per germline, CDR1 MNHNS and CDR2 SASEGT. The clonotype was recovered from a human donor in a cohort sampled during active COVID-19. This chain joins TRBV6-1 and TRBJ1-5, with D tentatively TRBD1 (6 bases). Sequencing used peripheral blood. CDR3 residues: CASSESHRVGQPQHF. For the CDR3, the DNA is TGTGCCAGCAGTGAATCGCACAGGGTCGGTCAGCCCCAGCATTTT.